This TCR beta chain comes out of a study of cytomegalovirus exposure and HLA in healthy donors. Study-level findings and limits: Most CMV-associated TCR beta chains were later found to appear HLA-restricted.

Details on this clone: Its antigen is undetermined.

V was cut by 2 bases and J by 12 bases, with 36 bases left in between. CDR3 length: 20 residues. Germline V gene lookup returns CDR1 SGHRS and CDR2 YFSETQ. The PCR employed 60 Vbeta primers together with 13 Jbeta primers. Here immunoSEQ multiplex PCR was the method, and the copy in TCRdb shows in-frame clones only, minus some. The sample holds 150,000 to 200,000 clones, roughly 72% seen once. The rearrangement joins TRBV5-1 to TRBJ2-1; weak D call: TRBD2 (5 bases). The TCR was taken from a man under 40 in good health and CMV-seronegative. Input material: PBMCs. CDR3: CASSFHRLGSSQIDNDGQFF. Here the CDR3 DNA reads TGCGCCAGCAGCTTCCATCGACTGGGGAGCAGCCAGATAGACAATGATGGGCAGTTCTTC.